The entry below gives a single T cell receptor beta chain sequence along with its context. This specimen belongs to a study of blood T cell repertoires in COVID-19. On the study more broadly: Sites across the United States, Italy and Spain contributed samples from acute and convalescent COVID-19. T cells, B-cell-depleted T cells, or PBMCs supplied cDNA or gDNA.

Repertoires were generated with immunoSEQ multiplex PCR, while TCRdb's copy carries only in-frame clones and drops some. The sample shows a few hundred thousand clones, roughly four fifths of them seen only once. CDR1 is SGDLS and CDR2 is YYNGEE in the germline V gene. The trim removed 1 base at V and 2 bases at J, leaving 4 bases unmatched. The CDR3 loop spans 15 amino acids. The gene calls are TRBV9 and TRBJ1-1, with 8 bases that match TRBD1. The receptor was derived from a woman aged 45-59 years with acute or convalescent COVID-19. What was sequenced was peripheral blood. The DNA for the CDR3 is TGTGCCAGCAGCGTAAGCGGGACAGGAAACACTGAAGCTTTCTTT. Translation gives CASSVSGTGNTEAFF. Together with reference TRBV9 and TRBJ1-1, the CDR3 gives the full variable domain: DSGVTQTPKHLITATGQRVTLRCSPRSGDLSVYWYQQSLDQGLQFLIQYYNGEERAKGNILERFSAQQFPDLHSELNLSSLELGDSALYFCASSVSGTGNTEAFFGQGTRLTVV.